This TCR beta chain was sequenced for a study of response to subunit inactivated influenza vaccine. This clonotype was found a few times. Germline lookup yields CDR1 SEHNR and CDR2 FQNEAQ (reference sequence). There are 14 residues in the CDR3. With 3 bases removed from V and 4 bases from J, the gap between germline ends came to 10 bases. TCRdb re-called the RT-PCR reads with MiXCR, one entry per CDR3 protein. The sample has more than 500,000 distinct CDR3 sequences; around 11% are singletons. The same specimen was also included in a second study, on T cells expressing NK-cell markers. From that report: The authors made TCR beta cDNA libraries by 5'RACE template switching. This switching added a universal primer site and UMIs. Sorted T-cell subsets CD3+CD56+NKG2C+, CD3+CD56+NKG2C- and CD3+CD56-NKG2C+ were TCR beta-sequenced. NKG2C+ dominant clonotype frequencies in six donors were roughly 1.0-8% of CD8+ T cells. These clonotypes also led the CD3+CD56-NKG2C+ fraction in a handful of donors.

The TCR sequence derives from a man aged 45 to 65 who received an inactivated influenza vaccine. The chain uses TRBV7-9 and TRBJ1-3; no definite D call. The specimen was PBMCs from blood, collected on the day of vaccination. CDR3 sequence reads: CASSFSARGNTIYF. Here the CDR3 DNA reads TGTGCCAGCAGCTTCTCCGCGAGAGGAAACACCATATATTTT.